This T cell receptor beta chain was recovered during a study of blood T cells in healthy people across ages. Primed by a sample-barcoded 5' primer and a J-beta primer mix, a second PCR proceeded for roughly 7 to 11 cycles. TCRdb passed the 5' RACE reads through MiXCR, listing each CDR3 protein once. Here the sample spans about 1,500,000 distinct CDR3 sequences, 28% being singletons. Germline V lookup: CDR1 SGHKS, CDR2 YYEKEE (reference sequence). This CDR3 is built from 16 residues. Trimming removed 3 bases at V and 0 bases at J, with 12 bases between. The chain carries TRBV5-5 and TRBJ2-2; D perhaps matches TRBD1 (6 bases). The specimen sequenced was blood. The source is a woman aged 25 to 45 in good health. The CDR3 sequence: CASSSQQGSNTGELFF. CDR3 DNA sequence: TGTGCCAGCAGCTCCCAACAGGGTTCGAACACCGGGGAGCTGTTTTTT.